Shown below are 7 T cell receptor beta chains from a single sample sequenced in a study of post-analysis software for immune sequencing data. Regarding the study as a whole: In patients, about 5 TRBV segments were more frequent than in controls, with TRBV5-6, TRBV5-1 and TRBV20-1 among them.

Their antigens remain unidentified. Incorporated into the TCR beta cDNA libraries were unique molecular identifiers, which served to reduce PCR and sequencing biases. Each CDR3 protein is one row after TCRdb ran MiXCR on the PCR reads. This repertoire shows some 690,000 distinct CDR3 sequences, 25% to 30% found once; its top ten account for roughly 0.54%. The sample taken for sequencing was blood. The receptors originated from a girl aged 5 to 17 with multiple sclerosis.

The chain employs TRBV14 and TRBJ1-1; TRBD1 agrees at 8 bases. Germline-derived CDR1 and CDR2 are SGHDN and FVKESK. The CDR3 covers 17 residues. J was trimmed by 4 bases and V by 4 bases; bases with no gene match: 14. The CDR3 DNA is TGTGCCAGCAGCCGTTATCGGACAGGGTGGTCCGGCACTGAAGCTTTCTTT. It encodes CASSRYRTGWSGTEAFF.

This clonotype was seen more than once but under ten times. The chain uses TRBV28 and TRBJ2-7, with 7 bases aligning to TRBD1. With V trimmed by 6 bases and J by 4 bases, 9 bases remained unmatched. This CDR3 is 14 amino acids long. Germline V lookup: CDR1 MDHEN, CDR2 SYDVKM. The CDR3 region has the DNA TGTGCCAGCAGATTACAGGGGAGTCGGTACGAGCAGTACTTC. This sequence encodes CASRLQGSRYEQYF.

The chain carries TRBV6-5 and TRBJ2-7; 9 bases agree with TRBD2. The CDR3 is 19 residues long. V shed 2 bases, J shed 1 base, and the junction held 15 bases outside the gene matches. Germline V CDR1 and CDR2: MNHEY, SVGAGI. CDR3: CASSYRYNALAGESYEQYF. The CDR3 DNA reads as TGTGCCAGCAGTTACCGGTACAATGCTTTAGCGGGAGAATCCTACGAGCAGTACTTC.

The genes are TRBV6-1 and TRBJ2-5; TRBD1 is a possible D gene (5 bases). Per the germline V gene, CDR1 is MNHNS and CDR2 is SASEGT. The CDR3 extends over 14 amino acids. The germline V and J ends were trimmed by 3 bases and 11 bases, with 19 bases remaining between them. This CDR3 reads CASSETVKTYEQYF. In nucleotides, the CDR3 is TGTGCCAGCAGTGAGACAGTAAAGACCTACGAACAGTACTTC.

This clonotype has just a few counts. V is TRBV5-1 and J is TRBJ1-4; 7 bases align to TRBD1. J was trimmed by 4 bases and V by 5 bases; bases with no gene match: 8. The CDR3 consists of 15 residues. In germline, CDR1 is SGHRS, CDR2 YFSETQ. As DNA, the CDR3 is TGCGCCAGCAGTCCTGGGACAGCGTTTAATGAAAAACTGTTTTTT. Its protein is CASSPGTAFNEKLFF.

J is TRBJ2-7 and V is TRBV4-3, with 8 bases matching TRBD2. Germline CDR1 is LGHNA and CDR2 is YSLEER. V was pared by 0 bases and J by 6 bases, with 13 bases of the junction left unmatched. This CDR3 is built from 17 residues. For the CDR3, the DNA is TGCGCCAGCAGCCAAGATGTGGGGGGACTAGGTGTCGGCGAGCAGTACTTC. Translated: CASSQDVGGLGVGEQYF.

This clonotype has just a few counts. The CDR3 nucleotides read TGCGCCAGTGGGCCAGGTATGAACACTGAAGCTTTCTTT. Translating it yields CASGPGMNTEAFF. The chain is built from TRBV5-1 and TRBJ1-1; D ambiguous. V lost 8 bases, J lost 0 bases, and 11 bases lay in between. The CDR3 contains 13 residues. Germline V lookup: CDR1 SGHRS, CDR2 YFSETQ.